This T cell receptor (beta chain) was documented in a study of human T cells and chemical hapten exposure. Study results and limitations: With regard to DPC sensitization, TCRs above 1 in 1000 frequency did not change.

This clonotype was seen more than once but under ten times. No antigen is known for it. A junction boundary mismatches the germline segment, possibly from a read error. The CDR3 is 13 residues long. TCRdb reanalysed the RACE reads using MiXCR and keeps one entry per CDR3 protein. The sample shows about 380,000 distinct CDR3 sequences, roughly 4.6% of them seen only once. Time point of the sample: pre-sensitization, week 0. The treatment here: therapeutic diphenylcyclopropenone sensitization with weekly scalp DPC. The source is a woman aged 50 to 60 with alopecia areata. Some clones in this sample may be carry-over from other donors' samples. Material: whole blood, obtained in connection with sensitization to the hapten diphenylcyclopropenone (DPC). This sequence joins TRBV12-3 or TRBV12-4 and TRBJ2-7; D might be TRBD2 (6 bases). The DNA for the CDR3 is TGTGCCAGCAGCCTAGCCCCGGGACTCCCGATATTCTTC. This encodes CASSLAPGLPIFF.